This T cell receptor beta chain was identified in a study of early T cells in non-severe SARS-CoV-2 infection. The V gene lost 6 bases and the J gene lost 1 base, with 12 bases spanning the gap. The CDR3 contains 15 residues. In this sample, this clonotype turned up many times. Individual cDNA molecules carried attached unique molecular identifiers. TCRdb processed the 5' RACE reads anew with MiXCR; each CDR3 protein has one entry. The sample has 35,000 to 45,000 distinct CDR3 sequences, 5.8% seen once. This sequence was found in an adult who was a healthcare worker with PCR-confirmed SARS-CoV-2 infection or an uninfected control (not recorded which). What was sequenced was whole blood. V is TRBV12-3 or TRBV12-4 and J is TRBJ2-2; maybe TRBD1 (5 bases). The CDR3 coding sequence is TGTGCCAGCAGCCTCCGGCAGGGGAACACCGGGGAGCTGTTTTTT. Its translation: CASSLRQGNTGELFF.